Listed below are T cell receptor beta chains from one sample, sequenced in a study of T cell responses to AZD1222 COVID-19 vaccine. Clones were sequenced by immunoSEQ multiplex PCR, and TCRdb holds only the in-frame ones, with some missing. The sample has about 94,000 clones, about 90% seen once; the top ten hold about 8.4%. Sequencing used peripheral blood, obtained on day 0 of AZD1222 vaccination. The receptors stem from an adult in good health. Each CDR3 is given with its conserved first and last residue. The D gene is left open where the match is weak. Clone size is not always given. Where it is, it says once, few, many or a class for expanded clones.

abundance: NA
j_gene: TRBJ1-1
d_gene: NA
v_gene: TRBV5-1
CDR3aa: CASREQGYTEAFF
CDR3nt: TGCGCCAGCAGAGAACAGGGTTACACTGAAGCTTTCTTT

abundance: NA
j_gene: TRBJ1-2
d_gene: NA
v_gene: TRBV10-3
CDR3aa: CAISESGAQGGYTF
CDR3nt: TGTGCCATCAGTGAGTCGGGGGCCCAGGGTGGCTACACCTTC

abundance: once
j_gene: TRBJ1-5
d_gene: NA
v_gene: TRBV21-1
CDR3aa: CASSKYIQPQHF
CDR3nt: TGTGCCAGCAGCAAATACATTCAGCCCCAGCATTTT

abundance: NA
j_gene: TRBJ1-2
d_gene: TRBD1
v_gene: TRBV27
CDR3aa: CASSISLTGFGYTF
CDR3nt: TGTGCCAGCAGTATCTCCTTGACAGGGTTCGGCTACACCTTC

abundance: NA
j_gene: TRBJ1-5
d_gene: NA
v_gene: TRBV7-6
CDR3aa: CASSQASYIGQPQHF
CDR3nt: TGTGCCAGCAGCCAAGCGAGCTACATTGGTCAGCCCCAGCATTTT

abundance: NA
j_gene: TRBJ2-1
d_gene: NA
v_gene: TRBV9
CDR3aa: CASSAPGRGVSEQFF
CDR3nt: TGTGCCAGCAGCGCCCCGGGTAGGGGGGTCAGTGAGCAGTTCTTC

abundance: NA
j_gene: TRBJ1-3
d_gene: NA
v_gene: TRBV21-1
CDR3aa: CASSKARTGGSTFSGNTIYF
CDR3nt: TGTGCCAGCAGCAAAGCCCGGACAGGGGGCTCTACTTTCTCTGGAAACACCATATATTTT

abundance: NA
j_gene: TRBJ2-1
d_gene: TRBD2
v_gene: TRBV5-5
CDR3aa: CASSLGGGGPSGEQFF
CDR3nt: TGTGCCAGCAGCTTGGGGGGCGGGGGACCCTCAGGTGAGCAGTTCTTC

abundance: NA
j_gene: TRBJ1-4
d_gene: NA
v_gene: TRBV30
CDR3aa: CAWSETSTNEKLFF
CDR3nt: TGTGCCTGGAGTGAGACATCAACTAATGAAAAACTGTTTTTT

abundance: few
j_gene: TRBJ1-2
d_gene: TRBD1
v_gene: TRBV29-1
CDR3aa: CSAVTGEDYGYTF
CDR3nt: TGCAGCGCCGTGACAGGGGAGGACTATGGCTACACCTTC

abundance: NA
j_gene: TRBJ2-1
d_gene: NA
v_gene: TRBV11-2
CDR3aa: CASSLRAGFSYNEQFF
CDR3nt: TGTGCCAGCAGCCTAAGGGCGGGGTTCTCCTACAATGAGCAGTTCTTC

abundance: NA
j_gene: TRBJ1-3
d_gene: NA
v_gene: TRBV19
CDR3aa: CASRVQDSGNTIYF
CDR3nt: TGTGCCAGTAGAGTACAGGACTCTGGAAACACCATATATTTT

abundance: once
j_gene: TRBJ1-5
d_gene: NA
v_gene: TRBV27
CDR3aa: CASSFMAGNQPQHF
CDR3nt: TGTGCCAGCAGTTTCATGGCAGGGAATCAGCCCCAGCATTTT

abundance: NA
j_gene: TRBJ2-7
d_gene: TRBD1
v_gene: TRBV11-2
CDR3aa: CAAEGQGVGEQYF
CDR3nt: TGTGCCGCAGAAGGACAGGGGGTTGGCGAGCAGTACTTC

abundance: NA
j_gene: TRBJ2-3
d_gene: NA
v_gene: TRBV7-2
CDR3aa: CASSPSPDTQYF
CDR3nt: TGTGCCAGCAGTCCCTCTCCGGATACGCAGTATTTT

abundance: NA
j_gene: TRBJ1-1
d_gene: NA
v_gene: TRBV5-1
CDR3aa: CASSLAIAEAFTEAFF
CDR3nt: TGCGCCAGCAGCTTGGCCATCGCGGAGGCGTTCACTGAAGCTTTCTTT

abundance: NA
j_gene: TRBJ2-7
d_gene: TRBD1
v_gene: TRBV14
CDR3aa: CASSERQGAGEQYF
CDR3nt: TGTGCCAGCAGCGAGCGACAGGGCGCCGGCGAGCAGTACTTC

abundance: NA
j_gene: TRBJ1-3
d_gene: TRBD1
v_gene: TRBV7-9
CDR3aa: CATRTGASGNTIYF
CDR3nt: TGTGCCACCCGGACAGGGGCCTCTGGAAACACCATATATTTT

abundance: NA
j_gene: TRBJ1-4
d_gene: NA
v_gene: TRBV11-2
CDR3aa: CASSAQADKLFF
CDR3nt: TGTGCCAGCAGCGCACAGGCAGATAAACTGTTTTTT

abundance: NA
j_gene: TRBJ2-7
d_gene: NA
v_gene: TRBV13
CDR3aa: CASSLESAYEQYF
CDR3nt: TGTGCCAGCAGCTTAGAAAGCGCCTACGAGCAGTACTTC

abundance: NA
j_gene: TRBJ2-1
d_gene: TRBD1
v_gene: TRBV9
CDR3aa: CASSVSTGGNEQFF
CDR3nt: TGTGCCAGCAGCGTATCTACAGGGGGCAATGAGCAGTTCTTC

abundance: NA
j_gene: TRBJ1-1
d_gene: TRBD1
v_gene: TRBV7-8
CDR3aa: CASSPILTGESEAFF
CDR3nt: TGTGCCAGCAGCCCTATCTTGACAGGGGAGTCTGAAGCTTTCTTT

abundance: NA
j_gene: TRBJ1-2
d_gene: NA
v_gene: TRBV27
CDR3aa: CASSLSTTGVYGYTF
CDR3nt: TGTGCCAGCAGTTTATCGACCACAGGAGTCTATGGCTACACCTTC